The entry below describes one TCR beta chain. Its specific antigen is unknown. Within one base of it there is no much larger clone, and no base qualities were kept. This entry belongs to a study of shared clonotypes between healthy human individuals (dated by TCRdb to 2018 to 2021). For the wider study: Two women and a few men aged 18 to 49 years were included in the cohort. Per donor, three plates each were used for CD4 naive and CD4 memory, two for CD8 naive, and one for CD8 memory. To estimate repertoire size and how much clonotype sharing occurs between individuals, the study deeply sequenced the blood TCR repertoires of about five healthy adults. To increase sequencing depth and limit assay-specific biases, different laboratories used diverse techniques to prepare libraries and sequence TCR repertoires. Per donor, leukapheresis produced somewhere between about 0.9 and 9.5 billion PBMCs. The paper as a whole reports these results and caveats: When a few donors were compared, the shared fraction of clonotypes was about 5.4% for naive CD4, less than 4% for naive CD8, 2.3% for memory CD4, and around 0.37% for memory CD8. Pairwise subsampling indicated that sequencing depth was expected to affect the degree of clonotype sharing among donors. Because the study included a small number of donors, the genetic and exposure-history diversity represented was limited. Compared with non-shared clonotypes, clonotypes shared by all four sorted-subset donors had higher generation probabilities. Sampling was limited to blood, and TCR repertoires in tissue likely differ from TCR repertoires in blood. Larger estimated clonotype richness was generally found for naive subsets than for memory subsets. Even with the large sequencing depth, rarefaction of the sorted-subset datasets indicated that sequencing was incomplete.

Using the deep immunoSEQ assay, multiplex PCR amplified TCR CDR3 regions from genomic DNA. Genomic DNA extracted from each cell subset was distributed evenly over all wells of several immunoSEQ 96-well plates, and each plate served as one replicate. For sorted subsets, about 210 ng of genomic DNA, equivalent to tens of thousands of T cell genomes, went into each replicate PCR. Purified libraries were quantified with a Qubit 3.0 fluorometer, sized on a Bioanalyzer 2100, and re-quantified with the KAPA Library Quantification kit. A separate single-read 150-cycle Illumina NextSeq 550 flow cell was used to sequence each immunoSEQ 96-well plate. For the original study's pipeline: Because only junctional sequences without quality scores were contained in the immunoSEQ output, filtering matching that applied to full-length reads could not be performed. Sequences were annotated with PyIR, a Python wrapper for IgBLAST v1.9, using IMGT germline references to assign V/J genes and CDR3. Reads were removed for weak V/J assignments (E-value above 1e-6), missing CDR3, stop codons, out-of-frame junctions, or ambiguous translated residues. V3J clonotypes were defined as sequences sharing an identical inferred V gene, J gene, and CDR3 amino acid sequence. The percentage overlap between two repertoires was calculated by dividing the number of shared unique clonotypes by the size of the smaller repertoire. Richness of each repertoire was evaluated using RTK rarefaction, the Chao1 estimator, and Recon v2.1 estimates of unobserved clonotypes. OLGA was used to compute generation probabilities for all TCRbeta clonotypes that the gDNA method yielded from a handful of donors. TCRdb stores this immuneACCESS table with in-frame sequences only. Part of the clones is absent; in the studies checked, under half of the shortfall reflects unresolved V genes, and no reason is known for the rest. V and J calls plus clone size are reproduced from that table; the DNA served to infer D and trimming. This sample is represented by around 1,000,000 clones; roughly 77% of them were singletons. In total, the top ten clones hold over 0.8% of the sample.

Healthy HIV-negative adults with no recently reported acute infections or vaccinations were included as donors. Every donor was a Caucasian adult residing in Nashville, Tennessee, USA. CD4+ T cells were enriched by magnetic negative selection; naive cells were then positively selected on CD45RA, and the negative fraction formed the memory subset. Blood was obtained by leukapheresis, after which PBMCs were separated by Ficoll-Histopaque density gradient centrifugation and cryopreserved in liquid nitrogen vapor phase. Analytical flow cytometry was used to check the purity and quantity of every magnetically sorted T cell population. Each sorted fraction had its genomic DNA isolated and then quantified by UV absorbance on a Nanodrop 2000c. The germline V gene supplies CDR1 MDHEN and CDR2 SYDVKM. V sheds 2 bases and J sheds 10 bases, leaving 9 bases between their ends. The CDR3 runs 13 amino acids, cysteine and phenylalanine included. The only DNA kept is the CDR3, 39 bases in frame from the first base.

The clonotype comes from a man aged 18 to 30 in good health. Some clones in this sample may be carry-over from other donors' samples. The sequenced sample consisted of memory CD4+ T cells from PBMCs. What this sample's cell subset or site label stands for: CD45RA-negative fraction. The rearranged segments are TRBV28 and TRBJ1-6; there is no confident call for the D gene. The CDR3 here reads CASSLRLGSPLHF. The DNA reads TGTGCCAGCAGTTTACGCCTGGGGTCACCCCTCCACTTT.